Below are 12 T cell receptor beta chains sequenced from a single sample in a study of blood T cell repertoires in COVID-19. Generated by immunoSEQ multiplex PCR, the TCRdb table keeps only in-frame clones and is missing some. Seen here are about 29,000 clones, around nine tenths observed once, and the top ten hold around 4.6%. Sample: peripheral blood. The receptors were sampled from a man between 65 and 85 years old with active COVID-19.

V gene TRBV27 combines with J gene TRBJ1-2; TRBD1 agrees at 10 bases. Germline loops: CDR1 MNHEY, CDR2 SMNVEV (reference sequence). The CDR3 has 14 amino acids. V shed 3 bases, J shed 2 bases, and the junction held 0 bases outside the gene matches. CDR3 sequence: CASSLGQGNYGYTF. In DNA form, the CDR3 reads TGTGCCAGCAGTTTGGGACAGGGGAACTATGGCTACACCTTC.

In nucleotides, the CDR3 is TGTGCCAGCAGCGTAGGAACCCACAGTGAGACCCAGTACTTC. Translated, it gives CASSVGTHSETQYF. V is TRBV9 and J is TRBJ2-5; D is uncertain. The CDR3 has 14 amino acids. Trimming cost V 0 bases and J 5 bases, with 11 bases left between them. Germline CDR1 reads SGDLS; CDR2 reads YYNGEE.

The chain employs TRBV6-5 and TRBJ2-7, with TRBD1 as a possible D gene (6 bases). The germline CDR1 and CDR2 sequences are MNHEY and SVGAGI. Trimming cost V 1 base and J 3 bases, with 13 bases left between them. The CDR3 runs 15 residues. The CDR3 loop reads CASSYLLGGRYEQYF. CDR3 in DNA: TGTGCCAGCAGTTACTTACTTGGGGGCCGCTACGAGCAGTACTTC.

The V and J genes are TRBV27 and TRBJ2-1; 11 nucleotides agree with TRBD2. J gave up 2 bases and V 5 bases, and 5 bases lay outside the gene matches. The germline CDR1 and CDR2 sequences are MNHEY and SMNVEV (reference sequence). The CDR3 sequence is 16 residues long. The chain's CDR3 is CASSLLAGDAYNEQFF. Written as DNA, the CDR3 is TGTGCCAGCAGTCTACTAGCGGGGGATGCCTACAATGAGCAGTTCTTC.

The V call is TRBV28, the J call TRBJ1-4; 7 bases are a match to TRBD1. The germline V gene encodes CDR1 MDHEN and CDR2 SYDVKM. Germline trimming cut 6 bases from V and 10 bases from J; bases unmatched to any gene: 11. The CDR3 extends over 14 amino acids. The CDR3 DNA follows: TGTGCCAGCAGCCCCGACAGGGTATCCGGAAAACTGTTTTTT. Translation: CASSPDRVSGKLFF. Full variable domain (remainder filled in from reference TRBV28 and TRBJ1-4): DVKVTQSSRYLVKRTGEKVFLECVQDMDHENMFWYRQDPGLGLRLIYFSYDVKMKEKGDIPEGYSVSREKKERFSLILESASTNQTSMYLCASSPDRVSGKLFFGSGTQLSVL.

The V gene is TRBV25-1, the J gene TRBJ1-2; D gene unclear. This CDR3 region has 14 residues. V was cut by 3 bases and J by 3 bases, with 11 bases left in between. Per the germline V gene, CDR1 is MGHDK and CDR2 is SYGVNS. CDR3 DNA: TGTGCCAGCAGTGAGACTTCCGCCTACTATGGCTACACCTTC. This codes for CASSETSAYYGYTF.

This clone was seen just once. The chain carries TRBV4-3 and TRBJ1-6, with 10 bases that match TRBD1. The germline V gene encodes CDR1 LGHNA and CDR2 YSLEER. V lost 5 bases, J lost 9 bases, and 10 bases stayed unmatched. There are 16 residues in the CDR3. CDR3 residues: CASSTLGTGVGSPLHF. The CDR3 coding sequence is TGCGCCAGCAGCACCCTCGGGACAGGGGTCGGTTCACCCCTCCACTTT.

In regard to this clone: Compared with germline, one end of the junction differs, possibly owing to a read error. This CDR3 is CASSLNGSQPKDRGAVF. The CDR3 DNA follows: TGTGCTAGCAGCTTAAATGGTTCCCAGCCTAAGGACCGGGGAGCTGTTTTT. This chain uses TRBV7-7 with TRBJ2-2, with D maybe TRBD2 (5 bases). This CDR3 comprises 17 residues. Germline assignment: CDR1 SSHAT and CDR2 FNYEAQ (reference sequence). The entire variable domain, with the rest obtained from reference TRBV7-7 and TRBJ2-2, is as follows: GAGVSQSPRYKVTKRGQDVTLRCDPISSHATLYWYQQALGQGPEFLTYFNYEAQPDKSGLPSDRFSAERPEGSISTLTIQRTEQRDSAMYRCASSLNGSQPKDRGAVFGEGSRLTVL.

The rearrangement joins TRBV7-2 to TRBJ2-3; D may be TRBD1 (6 bases). Germline V gene data show CDR1 as SGHTA and CDR2 as FQGNSA. The CDR3 sequence is 14 residues long. V was pared by 3 bases and J by 1 base, with 8 bases between. The DNA for the CDR3 is TGTGCCAGCAGCTTGGGGGCGGGCACAGATACGCAGTATTTT. Its translation: CASSLGAGTDTQYF. The variable domain in full, completed from reference TRBV7-2 and TRBJ2-3, reads GAGVSQSPSNKVTEKGKDVELRCDPISGHTALYWYRQSLGQGLEFLIYFQGNSAPDKSGLPSDRFSAERTGGSVSTLTIQRTQQEDSAVYLCASSLGAGTDTQYFGPGTRLTVL.

The chain has TRBV29-1 and TRBJ1-1; D perhaps matches TRBD1 (6 bases). Trimming removed 7 bases at V and 5 bases at J, with 14 bases between. The germline V gene encodes CDR1 SQVTM and CDR2 ANQGSEA. This CDR3 is built from 12 residues. The CDR3: CSANDRWTEAFF. The DNA for the CDR3 is TGCAGCGCCAACGACAGGTGGACTGAAGCTTTCTTT.

The V and J genes are TRBV6-2 or TRBV6-3 and TRBJ1-5; D is possibly TRBD1 (6 bases). V gave up 6 bases and J gave up 1 base, with 10 bases separating them. The CDR3 contains 14 residues. CDR1 and CDR2 from the germline V gene are MNHEY and SVGEGT. The CDR3: CASSWTESNQPQHF. The CDR3 DNA reads TGTGCCAGCAGCTGGACAGAAAGCAATCAGCCCCAGCATTTT.

The chain has TRBV2 and TRBJ2-7, with 11 bases aligning to TRBD2. Germline V gene sequence: CDR1 SNHLY, CDR2 FYNNEI. V was clipped by 1 base and J by 5 bases; unmatched bases: 13. The CDR3 runs 18 residues. The CDR3 loop is CASSEDGPLLAGGNEQYF. For the CDR3, the DNA is TGTGCCAGCAGTGAAGACGGACCCCTATTAGCGGGGGGGAACGAGCAGTACTTC. Using reference TRBV2 and TRBJ2-7 for the parts outside the CDR3, the full variable domain is EPEVTQTPSHQVTQMGQEVILRCVPISNHLYFYWYRQILGQKVEFLVSFYNNEISEKSEIFDDQFSVERPDGSNFTLKIRSTKLEDSAMYFCASSEDGPLLAGGNEQYFGPGTRLTVT.